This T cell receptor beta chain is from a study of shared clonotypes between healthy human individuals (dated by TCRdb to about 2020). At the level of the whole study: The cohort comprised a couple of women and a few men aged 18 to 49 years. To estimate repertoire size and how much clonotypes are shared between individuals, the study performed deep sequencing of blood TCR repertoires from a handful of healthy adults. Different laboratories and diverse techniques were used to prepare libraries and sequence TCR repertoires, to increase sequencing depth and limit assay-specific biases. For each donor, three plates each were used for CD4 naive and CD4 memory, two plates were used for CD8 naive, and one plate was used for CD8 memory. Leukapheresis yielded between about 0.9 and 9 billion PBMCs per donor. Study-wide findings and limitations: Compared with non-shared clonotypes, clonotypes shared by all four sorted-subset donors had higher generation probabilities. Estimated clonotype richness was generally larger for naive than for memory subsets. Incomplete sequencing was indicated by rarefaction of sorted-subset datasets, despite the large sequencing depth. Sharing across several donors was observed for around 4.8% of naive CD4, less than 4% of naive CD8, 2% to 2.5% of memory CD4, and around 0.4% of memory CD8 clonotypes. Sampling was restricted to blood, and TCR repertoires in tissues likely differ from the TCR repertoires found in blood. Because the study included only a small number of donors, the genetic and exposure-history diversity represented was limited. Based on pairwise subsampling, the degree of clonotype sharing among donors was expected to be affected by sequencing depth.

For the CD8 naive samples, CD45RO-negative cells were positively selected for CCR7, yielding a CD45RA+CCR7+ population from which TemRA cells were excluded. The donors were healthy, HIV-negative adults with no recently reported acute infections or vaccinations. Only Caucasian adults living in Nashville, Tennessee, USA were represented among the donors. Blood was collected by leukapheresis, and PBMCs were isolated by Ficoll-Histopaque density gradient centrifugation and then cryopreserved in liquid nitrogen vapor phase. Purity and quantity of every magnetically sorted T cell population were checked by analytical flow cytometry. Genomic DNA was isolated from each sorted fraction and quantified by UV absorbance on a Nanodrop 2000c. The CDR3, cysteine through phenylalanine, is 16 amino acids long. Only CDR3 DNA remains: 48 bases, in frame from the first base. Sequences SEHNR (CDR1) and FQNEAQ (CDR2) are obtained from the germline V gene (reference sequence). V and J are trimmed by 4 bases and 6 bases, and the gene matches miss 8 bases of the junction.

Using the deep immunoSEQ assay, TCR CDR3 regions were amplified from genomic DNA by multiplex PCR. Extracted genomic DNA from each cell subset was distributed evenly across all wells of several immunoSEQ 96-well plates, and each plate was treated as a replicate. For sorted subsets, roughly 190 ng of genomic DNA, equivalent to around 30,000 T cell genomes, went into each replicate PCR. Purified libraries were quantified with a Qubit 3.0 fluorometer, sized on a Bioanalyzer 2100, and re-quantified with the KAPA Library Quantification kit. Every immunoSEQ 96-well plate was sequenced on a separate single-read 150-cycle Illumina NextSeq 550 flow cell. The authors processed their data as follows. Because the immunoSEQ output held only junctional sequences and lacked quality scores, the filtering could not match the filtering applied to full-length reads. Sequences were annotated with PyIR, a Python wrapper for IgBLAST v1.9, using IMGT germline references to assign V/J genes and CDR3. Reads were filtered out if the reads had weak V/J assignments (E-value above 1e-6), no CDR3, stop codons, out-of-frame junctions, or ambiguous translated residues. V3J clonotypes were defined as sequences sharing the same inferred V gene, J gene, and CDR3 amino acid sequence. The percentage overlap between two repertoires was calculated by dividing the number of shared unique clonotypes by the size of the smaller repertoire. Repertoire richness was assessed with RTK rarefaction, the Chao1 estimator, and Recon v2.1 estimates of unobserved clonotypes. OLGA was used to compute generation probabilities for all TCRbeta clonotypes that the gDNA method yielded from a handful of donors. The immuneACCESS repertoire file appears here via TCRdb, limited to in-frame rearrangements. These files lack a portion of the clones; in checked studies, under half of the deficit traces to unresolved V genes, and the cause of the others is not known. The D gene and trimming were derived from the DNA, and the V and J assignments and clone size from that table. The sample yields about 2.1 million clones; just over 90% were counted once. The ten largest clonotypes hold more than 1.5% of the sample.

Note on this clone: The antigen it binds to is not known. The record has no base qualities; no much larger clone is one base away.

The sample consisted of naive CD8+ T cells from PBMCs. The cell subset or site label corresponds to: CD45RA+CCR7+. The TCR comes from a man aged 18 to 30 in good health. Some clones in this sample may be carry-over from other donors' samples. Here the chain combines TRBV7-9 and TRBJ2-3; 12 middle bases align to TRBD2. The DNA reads TGTGCCAGCAGCTACCGGACTAGCGGGGATGGGGATACGCAGTATTTT. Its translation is CASSYRTSGDGDTQYF. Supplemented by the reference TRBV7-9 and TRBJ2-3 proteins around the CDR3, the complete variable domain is DTGVSQNPRHKITKRGQNVTFRCDPISEHNRLYWYRQTLGQGPEFLTYFQNEAQLEKSRLLSDRFSAERPKGSFSTLEIQRTEQGDSAMYLCASSYRTSGDGDTQYFGPGTRLTVL.